A single sample gave rise to the 31 T cell receptor beta chains below, sequenced in a study of cytomegalovirus exposure and HLA in healthy donors. PCR primers comprised 60 Vbeta and 13 Jbeta primers. Produced via immunoSEQ multiplex PCR; TCRdb's table is partial and in-frame only. The sample lists 130,000 or so clones; nearly 80% were seen once. Sequenced: PBMCs. These receptors were taken from a male donor in good health and CMV-seronegative.

V gene TRBV7-9 combines with J gene TRBJ1-2; no clear D. The germline V gene encodes CDR1 SEHNR and CDR2 FQNEAQ (reference sequence). Trimming pared 1 base from V and 7 bases from J, leaving 10 bases between. The CDR3 extends over 13 amino acids. The CDR3 sequence: CASSLVRETGYTF. The DNA for the CDR3 is TGTGCCAGCAGCTTAGTTAGGGAGACTGGCTACACCTTC.

The count of this clone is one. The chain couples TRBV7-2 to TRBJ2-3, with TRBD1 matching 7 bases. The length of the CDR3 is 13 residues. CDR1 is SGHTA, CDR2 FQGNSA, per germline. The J segment lost 10 bases and the V segment lost 5 bases, leaving 9 bases of the junction unmatched. The CDR3 DNA follows: TGTGCCAGCAGCCGGACAGGTCTCGCCCCGCAGTATTTT. Amino acids: CASSRTGLAPQYF.

This chain connects TRBV5-1 to TRBJ2-1; 13 nucleotides align to TRBD2. The CDR3 runs 17 residues. Germline trimming cut 1 base from V and 4 bases from J; bases unmatched to any gene: 5. Germline V gene sequence: CDR1 SGHRS, CDR2 YFSETQ. This chain's CDR3 is CASSLLTSGGTYNEQFF. The CDR3 DNA sequence: TGCGCCAGCAGCTTGTTGACTAGCGGGGGGACTTACAATGAGCAGTTCTTC. The variable domain in full, with the rest retrieved from reference TRBV5-1 and TRBJ2-1, is KAGVTQTPRYLIKTRGQQVTLSCSPISGHRSVSWYQQTPGQGLQFLFEYFSETQRNKGNFPGRFSGRQFSNSRSEMNVSTLELGDSALYLCASSLLTSGGTYNEQFFGPGTRLTVL.

The chain recombines TRBV4-3 with TRBJ2-7, with D uncertain. Trimming left V 8 bases short and J 5 bases short, with 10 bases between. The CDR3 sequence is 11 residues long. Germline lookup yields CDR1 LGHNA and CDR2 YSLEER. The CDR3 loop reads CASGRGDEQYF. CDR3 nucleotide sequence: TGCGCCAGCGGAAGAGGTGACGAGCAGTACTTC.

The chain links TRBV27 to TRBJ1-1; D gene ambiguous. Trimming removed 4 bases at V and 0 bases at J, with 6 bases between. The germline V gene has CDR1 MNHEY and CDR2 SMNVEV (reference sequence). This CDR3 is 13 amino acids long. DNA for the CDR3: TGTGCCAGCAGTTCACAGATGAACACTGAAGCTTTCTTT. Residues: CASSSQMNTEAFF.

V usage is TRBV19 and J usage is TRBJ2-4, with TRBD1 as a possible D gene (6 bases). The CDR3 has 16 residues. Germline V gene data show CDR1 as LNHDA and CDR2 as SQIVND (reference sequence). Between the trimmed V and J ends, which lost 3 bases and 3 bases, there was a span of 15 bases. CDR3 coding DNA: TGTGCCAGTAGTATTTACAGGGAATTCGGCAAAAACATTCAGTACTTC. Translation: CASSIYREFGKNIQYF.

This clone has only one observation. The chain employs TRBV5-4 and TRBJ1-2; the match to TRBD1 covers 8 bases. The CDR3 spans 15 residues. V was pared by 7 bases and J by 5 bases, with 13 bases of the junction left unmatched. Germline lookup yields CDR1 SGHNT and CDR2 YYREEE (reference sequence). CDR3 sequence: CASGASDRVYYGYTF. The CDR3 DNA is TGTGCCAGCGGCGCCTCGGACAGGGTCTATTATGGCTACACCTTC.

The chain uses TRBV9 and TRBJ1-2; D uncertain. The germline gives CDR1 SGDLS, CDR2 YYNGEE. The V end lost 3 bases, the J end lost 7 bases, and 13 bases lay between the germline ends. The CDR3 runs to 13 residues. CDR3 bases: TGTGCCAGCAGCGAGCCGGGTTCTTCTGGCTACACCTTC. Residues: CASSEPGSSGYTF.

The chain combines TRBV7-9 with TRBJ2-1; 12 bases map to TRBD2. This CDR3 has 16 residues. Germline CDR1 and CDR2: SEHNR and FQNEAQ (reference sequence). Losses at the gene ends were 0 bases for V and 7 bases for J; bases not matched to a gene: 4. The CDR3 protein is CASSLAVTSGGNEQFF. CDR3 nucleotide sequence: TGTGCCAGCAGCTTAGCAGTTACTAGCGGGGGGAATGAGCAGTTCTTC. Filled out from reference TRBV7-9 and TRBJ2-1, the complete variable domain reads DTGVSQNPRHKITKRGQNVTFRCDPISEHNRLYWYRQTLGQGPEFLTYFQNEAQLEKSRLLSDRFSAERPKGSFSTLEIQRTEQGDSAMYLCASSLAVTSGGNEQFFGPGTRLTVL.

This clone was seen a single time. For the CDR3, the DNA is TGTGCCAGCAGCTTTCGAGATGGCGGTTATGGCTACACCTTC. It encodes CASSFRDGGYGYTF. The rearrangement joins TRBV7-9 to TRBJ1-2; D gene uncertain. CDR1 is SEHNR, CDR2 FQNEAQ, per germline (reference sequence). The CDR3 is 14 amino acids. Trimming removed 3 bases from V and 5 bases from J, with 13 bases in between. Using reference TRBV7-9 and TRBJ1-2 for the parts outside the CDR3, the full variable domain is DTGVSQNPRHKITKRGQNVTFRCDPISEHNRLYWYRQTLGQGPEFLTYFQNEAQLEKSRLLSDRFSAERPKGSFSTLEIQRTEQGDSAMYLCASSFRDGGYGYTFGSGTRLTVV.

This clone was detected only a few times. The gene calls are TRBV7-9 and TRBJ1-4; possibly TRBD1 for D (6 bases). V was shortened by 3 bases and J by 0 bases, with 8 bases between the two germline ends. The CDR3 consists of 15 residues. Germline-derived CDR1 and CDR2 are SEHNR and FQNEAQ (reference sequence). This CDR3 reads CASSFKGATNEKLFF. Written as DNA, the CDR3 is TGTGCCAGCAGCTTTAAGGGGGCAACTAATGAAAAACTGTTTTTT.

The chain links TRBV19 to TRBJ1-5, with TRBD1 as a possible D gene (6 bases). Germline V gene lookup returns CDR1 LNHDA and CDR2 SQIVND (reference sequence). Trimming removed 7 bases from V and 2 bases from J, with 15 bases in between. The CDR3 extends over 15 amino acids. In DNA, the CDR3 is TGTGCCAGTACAGCGGGAGCAGGGGGCAATCAGCCCCAGCATTTT. Translating it yields CASTAGAGGNQPQHF.

The chain uses TRBV6-5 and TRBJ1-2, with D perhaps matching TRBD1 (5 bases). This CDR3 has 14 amino acids. CDR1 and CDR2 (germline): MNHEY, SVGAGI. V dropped 2 bases and J dropped 8 bases, with 15 bases sitting between them. CDR3 amino acids: CASSYRQGGGGYTF. CDR3 bases: TGTGCCAGCAGTTACCGCCAGGGAGGAGGAGGCTACACCTTC.

V and J are TRBV25-1 and TRBJ2-5; a possible D gene is TRBD1 (5 bases). This CDR3 is 12 amino acids long. Germline values: CDR1 MGHDK, CDR2 SYGVNS. V shed 2 bases and J shed 4 bases, with 5 bases lying between them. The CDR3 DNA reads as TGTGCCAGCAGTGAACAGGGAGAGACCCAGTACTTC. It codes for CASSEQGETQYF.

The chain links TRBV5-5 to TRBJ1-6, with 7 bases identical to TRBD1. Per germline, CDR1 SGHKS and CDR2 YYEKEE (reference sequence). The junction had 8 bases not matched to a gene; V was cut back by 5 bases and J by 9 bases. There are 14 residues in the CDR3. The CDR3: CASRRDSGFSPLHF. The CDR3 bases are TGTGCCAGCAGAAGGGACAGCGGTTTTTCACCCCTCCACTTT.

This rearrangement joins TRBV25-1 to TRBJ2-5; 9 positions match TRBD1. The CDR3 loop spans 13 amino acids. In germline, CDR1 is MGHDK, CDR2 SYGVNS. J was trimmed by 6 bases and V by 10 bases; bases with no gene match: 9. The CDR3 here is CATRTGVGKTQYF. CDR3 nucleotide sequence: TGTGCCACCCGGACAGGGGTGGGAAAGACCCAGTACTTC.

This chain uses TRBV29-1 with TRBJ2-1; 9 bases match TRBD1. Looked up from germline, CDR1 is SQVTM and CDR2 is ANQGSEA. The CDR3 is 12 residues long. J was trimmed by 12 bases and V by 6 bases; bases with no gene match: 9. The CDR3 DNA sequence: TGCAGCGTCTCGACAGGGGGGGGACGGCAGTTCTTC. Protein product: CSVSTGGGRQFF.

In its sample, this clone was seen a few times. The chain recombines TRBV6-5 with TRBJ1-6; D remains unclear. The CDR3 extends over 13 amino acids. Germline CDR1 reads MNHEY; CDR2 reads SVGAGI. The germline V and J ends were trimmed by 6 bases and 8 bases, with 11 bases remaining between them. This CDR3 is CASRTGPDSPLHF. The CDR3 region has the DNA TGTGCCAGCAGGACTGGTCCCGATTCACCCCTCCACTTT.

This clone was seen more than once but under ten times. The rearrangement links TRBV7-2 to TRBJ1-5, with 7 nucleotides matching TRBD1. In germline, CDR1 is SGHTA, CDR2 FQGNSA. V lost 7 bases and J lost 10; bases outside the gene matches: 22. This CDR3 comprises 17 residues. The CDR3 region has the DNA TGTGCCAGCACGCTCGACCGGGACAGTGGGGCTGATGGTCCCCAGCATTTT. Its protein product is CASTLDRDSGADGPQHF. The whole variable domain, remainder taken from reference TRBV7-2 and TRBJ1-5, is GAGVSQSPSNKVTEKGKDVELRCDPISGHTALYWYRQSLGQGLEFLIYFQGNSAPDKSGLPSDRFSAERTGGSVSTLTIQRTQQEDSAVYLCASTLDRDSGADGPQHFGDGTRLSIL.

The rearrangement uses TRBV19 and TRBJ1-5, with D maybe TRBD1 (6 bases). This CDR3 is built from 14 residues. CDR1 is LNHDA and CDR2 is SQIVND in the germline V gene (reference sequence). The V gene lost 6 bases and the J gene lost 3 bases, with 12 bases spanning the gap. The CDR3 DNA is TGTGCCAGTAGCGGGGGGCAAGACAATCAGCCCCAGCATTTT. Amino acids: CASSGGQDNQPQHF.

DNA of the CDR3: TGTGCCAGCAGCTTCGGTTCTCCACGGGGTGAGCAGTTCTTC. This translates into CASSFGSPRGEQFF. The chain employs TRBV7-2 and TRBJ2-1; a possible D gene is TRBD2 (5 bases). Germline V gene sequence: CDR1 SGHTA, CDR2 FQGNSA. The V and J ends lost 3 bases and 9 bases respectively, with 15 bases between them. The CDR3 extends over 14 amino acids.

J is TRBJ2-2 and V is TRBV29-1, with TRBD2 as a possible D gene (7 bases). The ends were cut back, 0 bases at V and 7 bases at J, with 18 bases in the middle. The germline CDR1 and CDR2 sequences are SQVTM and ANQGSEA. There are 16 residues in the CDR3. The CDR3 region has the DNA TGCAGCGTTGAAGATTTGAGGGGGGGCAATTTCGGGGAGCTGTTTTTT. Translated, it gives CSVEDLRGGNFGELFF.

The V and J genes are TRBV7-2 and TRBJ1-3; D remains unclear. Germline-derived CDR1 and CDR2 are SGHTA and FQGNSA. Trimming took off 5 bases at V and 1 base at J, with 15 bases between the two ends. This CDR3 is 16 amino acids long. This CDR3 reads CASSLRAVGSGNTIYF. The CDR3 DNA reads as TGTGCCAGCAGCCTGCGGGCCGTTGGATCTGGAAACACCATATATTTT.

The chain has TRBV5-1 and TRBJ2-5, with TRBD1 matching 7 bases. Germline V gene sequence: CDR1 SGHRS, CDR2 YFSETQ. The CDR3 runs to 16 residues. The junction had 10 bases not matched to a gene; V was cut back by 0 bases and J by 5 bases. CDR3 nucleotides: TGCGCCAGCAGCTTGGGTCCCCGACAGGGTGGGGAGACCCAGTACTTC. Protein: CASSLGPRQGGETQYF.

The V call is TRBV7-2, the J call TRBJ2-3; 9 nucleotides line up with TRBD2. CDR1 is SGHTA and CDR2 is FQGNSA in the germline V gene. This CDR3 region has 15 residues. Unmatched junction bases numbered 10, after V lost 6 bases and J lost 6 bases. CDR3 in DNA: TGTGCCAGCAGACCCCCGGGACTAGCAGGGGATACGCAGTATTTT. It codes for CASRPPGLAGDTQYF.

The rearrangement joins TRBV7-2 to TRBJ2-3; 10 nucleotides agree with TRBD2. After removal of 0 bases from V and 4 bases from J, the junction contained 10 bases not matched to a gene. The CDR3 totals 18 residues. Germline V gene data show CDR1 as SGHTA and CDR2 as FQGNSA. CDR3 loop: CASSLARMSGGASDTQYF. The CDR3 DNA follows: TGTGCCAGCAGCTTAGCGCGGATGAGCGGGGGGGCCTCAGATACGCAGTATTTT. Full variable domain (rest looked up from reference TRBV7-2 and TRBJ2-3): GAGVSQSPSNKVTEKGKDVELRCDPISGHTALYWYRQSLGQGLEFLIYFQGNSAPDKSGLPSDRFSAERTGGSVSTLTIQRTQQEDSAVYLCASSLARMSGGASDTQYFGPGTRLTVL.

This chain connects TRBV27 to TRBJ1-4; D is perhaps TRBD1 (6 bases). Germline CDR1 is MNHEY and CDR2 is SMNVEV (reference sequence). The CDR3 is 19 residues long. V shed 2 bases and J shed 0 bases, with 19 bases lying between them. CDR3 sequence (DNA): TGTGCCAGCAGTTTACGTCGGATGATGGGGGCGGCAACTAATGAAAAACTGTTTTTT. Its protein product is CASSLRRMMGAATNEKLFF. The entire variable domain, with the rest obtained from reference TRBV27 and TRBJ1-4, is as follows: EAQVTQNPRYLITVTGKKLTVTCSQNMNHEYMSWYRQDPGLGLRQIYYSMNVEVTDKGDVPEGYKVSRKEKRNFPLILESPSPNQTSLYFCASSLRRMMGAATNEKLFFGSGTQLSVL.

The chain has TRBV29-1 and TRBJ1-2; tentatively, D is TRBD1 (6 bases). The CDR3 covers 15 residues. Germline CDR1 SQVTM, CDR2 ANQGSEA. V lost 4 bases and J lost 3, with 18 bases in between. CDR3 DNA sequence: TGCAGCGTTGTAATAGGGGGAAGCGGCGACTATGGCTACACCTTC. Residues: CSVVIGGSGDYGYTF.

This chain uses TRBV11-3 with TRBJ2-2, with 8 bases aligning to TRBD1. V gave up 5 bases and J gave up 2 bases; unmatched junction bases: 7. This CDR3 spans 16 amino acids. Per the germline V gene, CDR1 is SGHNT and CDR2 is YENEEA. The CDR3 region is CASSPGGQGNTGELFF. In nucleotides, the CDR3 is TGTGCCAGCAGCCCAGGGGGCCAGGGTAACACCGGGGAGCTGTTTTTT.

The J gene is TRBJ1-2, the V gene TRBV7-8, with a tentative D call TRBD1 (5 bases). CDR1 and CDR2 from the germline V gene are SGHVS and FQNEAQ. Trimming removed 3 bases from V and 5 bases from J, with 10 bases in between. The CDR3 is made up of 13 amino acids. CDR3 DNA: TGTGCCAGCAGCTTGGAGAGGACATATGGCTACACCTTC. Encoded protein: CASSLERTYGYTF.

This clone showed up just a few times. The chain carries TRBV19 and TRBJ2-7, with D maybe TRBD1 (6 bases). Trimming took 3 bases from V and 3 from J, leaving 21 bases between them. The CDR3 runs to 17 residues. In germline, CDR1 is LNHDA, CDR2 SQIVND (reference sequence). The CDR3, as DNA: TGTGCCAGTAGTATCGGGTGGGGAGCAGGGGATGTCTACGAGCAGTACTTC. It specifies CASSIGWGAGDVYEQYF.